This record looks at one T cell receptor beta chain sequence and its context. Antigen unknown. At the DNA level, this CDR3 is encoded by other sequences in the same sample as well. The germline V gene encodes CDR1 MNHNY and CDR2 SVGAGI (reference sequence). V lost 0 bases, J lost 6 bases, and 6 bases stayed unmatched. The CDR3 is 15 residues long. Healthy bone marrow donors made up the donors. This sample was included in a study of cytomegalovirus exposure and HLA in healthy donors. The overall study: The study placed 80% to 85% of its approximately 360 genotyped donors in the Caucasian-associated ancestry cluster.

Study-level points and caveats: Earlier analysis yielded a pattern in which most TCR beta V segments were productive about 87% or about 30% of the time.

A multiplex PCR was run with 60 Vbeta primers and 13 Jbeta primers. In the study's own analysis: A later analysis tallied 87 million or so unique TCR beta chains, about 11 million of them shared. Assay used: immunoSEQ multiplex PCR; TCRdb lists only in-frame clones, some missing. V, J and clone size reflect that table, while D and trimming were determined from the DNA. The table records approximately 260,000 clones, about nine tenths of them present only once. Specimen: PBMCs. V and J are TRBV6-6 and TRBJ2-7; 9 bases align to TRBD1. The TCR originated in a girl aged 2 to 9 in good health and CMV-seronegative. CDR3: CASSYSGQGDGEQYF. The CDR3 DNA reads as TGTGCCAGCAGTTACTCGGGACAGGGAGATGGCGAGCAGTACTTC.